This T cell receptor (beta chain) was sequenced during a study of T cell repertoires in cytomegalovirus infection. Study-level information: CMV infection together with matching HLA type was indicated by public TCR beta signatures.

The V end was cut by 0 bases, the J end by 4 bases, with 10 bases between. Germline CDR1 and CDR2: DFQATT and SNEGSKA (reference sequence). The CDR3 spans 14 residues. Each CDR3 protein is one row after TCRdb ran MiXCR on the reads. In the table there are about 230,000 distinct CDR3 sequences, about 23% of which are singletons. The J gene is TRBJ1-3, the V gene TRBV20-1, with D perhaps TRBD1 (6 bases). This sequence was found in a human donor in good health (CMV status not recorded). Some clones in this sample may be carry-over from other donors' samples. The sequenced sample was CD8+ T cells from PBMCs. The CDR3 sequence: CSARETGVGNTIYF. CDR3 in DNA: TGCAGTGCTAGAGAGACAGGCGTCGGAAACACCATATATTTT.